The 25 T cell receptor beta chains below all came from one sample that was sequenced in a study of CD8+CD57+ T cells in acquired aplastic anemia. Genomic DNA was employed as the template in profiling TCR beta VDJ and CDR3. TCRdb used MiXCR to reprocess the reads, holding one entry per CDR3 protein. Among some 82,000 distinct CDR3 sequences listed, about 45% were seen once. The sequenced material came from sorted CD4+, CD8+, or CD8+CD57+ T cells (not recorded which) from PBMCs. These receptors originate from a human donor in good health, serving as a control.

This chain connects TRBV29-1 to TRBJ2-7; 9 nucleotides line up with TRBD1. Trimming cost V 8 bases and J 5 bases; bases outside gene matches: 4. Germline V gene data show CDR1 as SQVTM and CDR2 as ANQGSEA. This CDR3 has 11 amino acids. CDR3 nucleotides: TGCAGCTTGGGACAGGGACACGAGCAGTACTTC. Its translation: CSLGQGHEQYF.

DNA of the CDR3: TGTGCCAGCGGAAGTGGGGAGACCCAGTACTTC. Its protein product is CASGSGETQYF. J is TRBJ2-5 and V is TRBV25-1; D call uncertain. CDR3 length: 11 residues. Per the germline V gene, CDR1 is MGHDK and CDR2 is SYGVNS. The V gene lost 8 bases and the J gene lost 5 bases, with 9 bases spanning the gap.

The chain uses TRBV10-3 and TRBJ2-7; 13 nucleotides line up with TRBD2. Trimming took 8 bases from V and 0 from J; bases not matched to a gene: 10. Germline V gene lookup returns CDR1 ENHRY and CDR2 SYGVKD. This CDR3 is 17 amino acids long. CDR3 loop: CAIGRLGLAGISYEQYF. CDR3 coding DNA: TGTGCCATCGGCCGATTGGGACTAGCGGGGATCTCCTACGAGCAGTACTTC.

This clonotype occurred a few times. DNA for the CDR3: TGTGCCACCAGCAGAGATACTAGCGGGGGCTACGAGCAGTACTTC. It is translated as CATSRDTSGGYEQYF. The chain couples TRBV15 to TRBJ2-7, with TRBD2 identical over 11 bases. The CDR3 has 15 residues. V dropped 0 bases and J dropped 3; count of bases not matched to a gene: 1. The V gene's germline CDR1 is LNHNV and CDR2 YYDKDF (reference sequence).

V usage is TRBV24-1 and J usage is TRBJ2-7, with D unresolved. Trimming pared 5 bases from V and 5 bases from J, leaving 9 bases between. The CDR3 is 12 residues long. From germline, CDR1 is KGHDR and CDR2 SFDVKD. The CDR3 loop reads CATSAGIHEQYF. As DNA, the CDR3 is TGTGCCACCAGTGCAGGAATCCACGAGCAGTACTTC.

Notes on this clonotype: It may be a read error: a sequence one base away is much more abundant. The genes are TRBV9 and TRBJ2-1, with 7 positions matching TRBD2. The CDR3 spans 14 residues. Per the germline V gene, CDR1 is SGDLS and CDR2 is YYNGEE. CDR3 sequence reads: CASSGGRDYNEQSF. CDR3 coding DNA: TGTGCCAGCAGCGGCGGGAGAGATTACAATGAGCAGTCCTTC.

This clonotype was counted a few times. The CDR3 spells CASSPRGEERDTQYF. In DNA, the CDR3 is TGTGCCAGCAGCCCGCGGGGAGAAGAGAGAGATACGCAGTATTTT. The chain carries TRBV4-2 and TRBJ2-3; D may be TRBD2 (6 bases). There are 15 residues in the CDR3. The ends were cut back, 4 bases at V and 5 bases at J, with 16 bases in the middle. Germline V CDR1 and CDR2: LGHNA, YNFKEQ.

There are many counts of this clonotype. The rearrangement links TRBV10-3 to TRBJ2-3; a weak D match, TRBD2 (6 bases). V gave up 4 bases and J gave up 4 bases, with 15 bases separating them. The CDR3 covers 15 residues. Germline CDR1 ENHRY, CDR2 SYGVKD. CDR3 sequence: CAISVLAPDADTQYF. The CDR3 nucleotides read TGTGCCATCAGTGTCCTAGCGCCTGACGCAGATACGCAGTATTTT.

The chain combines TRBV2 with TRBJ2-7; D is unclear. Germline lookup yields CDR1 SNHLY and CDR2 FYNNEI. CDR3 length: 14 amino acids. Trimming shortened V by 3 bases and J by 1 base, and 10 bases separated the two germline ends. CDR3 coding DNA: TGTGCCAGCAGTGACGGCAGCCCTTCCTACGAGCAGTACTTC. Amino acids: CASSDGSPSYEQYF.

The chain links TRBV9 to TRBJ2-5; TRBD1 matches 7 bases. This CDR3 has 15 residues. V gave up 4 bases and J gave up 0 bases; unmatched junction bases: 6. The germline gives CDR1 SGDLS, CDR2 YYNGEE. Written as DNA, the CDR3 is TGTGCCAGCAGCTTTTGGGGGACAGACCAAGAGACCCAGTACTTC. The encoded protein is CASSFWGTDQETQYF.

This clonotype appeared many times. This rearrangement joins TRBV6-1 to TRBJ1-5, with TRBD1 matching over 10 bases. Germline CDR1 reads MNHNS; CDR2 reads SASEGT. The CDR3 has 12 residues. J was trimmed by 5 bases and V by 8 bases; bases with no gene match: 0. The CDR3 sequence is CASGTGDQPQHF. In DNA, the CDR3 is TGTGCCAGCGGGACAGGGGATCAGCCCCAGCATTTT.

The rearrangement joins TRBV10-3 to TRBJ2-3, with TRBD2 identical over 11 bases. This CDR3 has 14 amino acids. The germline gives CDR1 ENHRY, CDR2 SYGVKD. The ends lost 10 bases at V and 4 bases at J; junction bases unmatched: 7. CDR3 protein: CATRTSGRADTQYF. For the CDR3, the DNA is TGTGCCACCCGAACTAGCGGGAGAGCAGATACGCAGTATTTT.

This rearrangement joins TRBV10-3 to TRBJ1-5; D remains unclear. This CDR3 region has 14 residues. Germline CDR1 is ENHRY and CDR2 is SYGVKD. The germline V and J ends were trimmed by 2 bases and 2 bases, with 7 bases remaining between them. CDR3 DNA sequence: TGTGCCATCAGTGAGGACACCCGCAATCAGCCCCAGCATTTT. This sequence encodes CAISEDTRNQPQHF.

This clonotype is a singleton in its sample. The chain carries TRBV6-5 and TRBJ1-1; D unresolved. The CDR3 runs to 15 residues. Germline CDR1 MNHEY, CDR2 SVGAGI. Trimming took off 4 bases at V and 5 bases at J, with 17 bases between the two ends. The CDR3 nucleotides are TGTGCCAGCAGTTCCCTCCAGGTCAGTCATACTGAAGCTTTCTTT. Translating it yields CASSSLQVSHTEAFF.

V usage is TRBV5-5 and J usage is TRBJ1-5; tentative D call: TRBD1 (5 bases). V lost 4 bases and J 0 bases, leaving 8 bases between the germline ends. CDR3 length: 14 residues. Germline V gene lookup returns CDR1 SGHKS and CDR2 YYEKEE (reference sequence). DNA for the CDR3: TGTGCCAGCAGCAAGGGGATTAGCAATCAGCCCCAGCATTTT. This sequence encodes CASSKGISNQPQHF.

This clonotype was seen many times. V and J are TRBV6-1 and TRBJ1-4; no clear D gene. The CDR3 sequence is 13 residues long. From germline, CDR1 is MNHNS and CDR2 SASEGT. Deletions cut 1 base from V and 6 bases from J, with 6 bases between. The CDR3 coding sequence is TGTGCCAGCAGTGAAGGGGCGCATGAAAAACTGTTTTTT. It specifies CASSEGAHEKLFF.

This chain links TRBV7-8 with TRBJ1-1; D gene uncertain. Germline CDR1 and CDR2: SGHVS and FQNEAQ. Trimming cost V 4 bases and J 5 bases, with 14 bases left between them. CDR3 length: 14 amino acids. CDR3 in amino acids: CASSSEIFNTEAFF. The CDR3 DNA reads TGTGCCAGCAGCTCCGAGATATTTAATACTGAAGCTTTCTTT.

V and J are TRBV5-4 and TRBJ2-7, with TRBD2 matching over 7 bases. CDR1 is SGHNT and CDR2 is YYREEE in the germline V gene (reference sequence). There are 16 residues in the CDR3. J lost 5 bases, V lost 1 base, and 12 bases had no gene match. The CDR3 here is CASSLWGAGMGNEQYF. In DNA form, the CDR3 reads TGTGCCAGCAGCTTGTGGGGAGCGGGGATGGGCAACGAGCAGTACTTC. The variable domain in full, completed from reference TRBV5-4 and TRBJ2-7, reads ETGVTQSPTHLIKTRGQQVTLRCSSQSGHNTVSWYQQALGQGPQFIFQYYREEENGRGNFPPRFSGLQFPNYSSELNVNALELDDSALYLCASSLWGAGMGNEQYFGPGTRLTVT.

Judged by abundance, this clonotype is medium-sized. This rearrangement joins TRBV6-1 to TRBJ1-5; 7 positions agree with TRBD1. After removal of 3 bases from V and 4 bases from J, the junction contained 6 bases not matched to a gene. Per the germline V gene, CDR1 is MNHNS and CDR2 is SASEGT. There are 15 residues in the CDR3. CDR3 nucleotides: TGTGCCAGCAGTGAGGCTCCGGGACAGAATCAGCCCCAGCATTTT. Translated, it gives CASSEAPGQNQPQHF.

This clonotype was seen many times. The chain carries TRBV19 and TRBJ1-2, with 7 bases fitting TRBD1. Germline lookup yields CDR1 LNHDA and CDR2 SQIVND (reference sequence). CDR3 length: 14 residues. V lost 5 bases, J lost 6 bases, and 9 bases stayed unmatched. The CDR3 reads CASSAGGGSDGYTF. In DNA, the CDR3 is TGTGCCAGTAGTGCAGGGGGTGGTTCCGATGGCTACACCTTC. The full variable domain, completed using reference TRBV19 and TRBJ1-2, is DGGITQSPKYLFRKEGQNVTLSCEQNLNHDAMYWYRQDPGQGLRLIYYSQIVNDFQKGDIAEGYSVSREKKESFPLTVTSAQKNPTAFYLCASSAGGGSDGYTFGSGTRLTVV.

The genes are TRBV12-3 or TRBV12-4 and TRBJ2-2; TRBD2 matches 7 bases. The CDR3 covers 14 residues. The V and J ends lost 4 bases and 9 bases, in that order; junction bases with no gene match: 8. CDR3 protein: CASSSGLDRRELFF. In DNA, the CDR3 is TGTGCCAGCAGTTCCGGACTAGACCGTAGGGAGCTGTTTTTT.

This clonotype has a count of ten or more. The chain recombines TRBV19 with TRBJ1-2; 8 nucleotides line up with TRBD1. This CDR3 spans 14 amino acids. Trimming took 5 bases from V and 7 from J; bases not matched to a gene: 9. Germline CDR1 and CDR2: LNHDA and SQIVND (reference sequence). CDR3 sequence reads: CASSLTGTGFGYTF. The CDR3 nucleotides read TGTGCCAGTAGTCTGACCGGGACAGGATTTGGCTACACCTTC.

CDR3 sequence reads: CASSLGGAEQYV. CDR3 DNA: TGTGCCAGCAGCTTAGGGGGGGCCGAGCAGTACGTC. The V gene is TRBV7-2, the J gene TRBJ2-7; tentatively, D is TRBD1 or TRBD2 (6 bases each). CDR1 is SGHTA, CDR2 FQGNSA, per germline. The CDR3 loop spans 12 amino acids. The V and J ends lost 1 base and 6 bases respectively, with 7 bases between them.

This clonotype was detected a few times. V and J are TRBV6-5 and TRBJ2-2; D gene uncertain. Germline CDR1 reads MNHEY; CDR2 reads SVGAGI. This CDR3 contains 14 residues. Trimming removed 5 bases from V and 4 bases from J, with 11 bases in between. The CDR3 DNA sequence: TGTGCCAGCAGTAACTTTAGAGGCACCGGGGAGCTGTTTTTT. Translated, it gives CASSNFRGTGELFF.

The chain couples TRBV3-1 to TRBJ2-7; a weak D match, TRBD1 (6 bases). CDR1 LGHDT and CDR2 YNNKEL come from the germline V gene (reference sequence). This CDR3 spans 12 amino acids. V was cut by 4 bases and J by 6 bases, with 10 bases left in between. The CDR3 DNA is TGTGCCAGCAGCCTCCAGGGGAGCGAGCAGTACTTC. This sequence encodes CASSLQGSEQYF.